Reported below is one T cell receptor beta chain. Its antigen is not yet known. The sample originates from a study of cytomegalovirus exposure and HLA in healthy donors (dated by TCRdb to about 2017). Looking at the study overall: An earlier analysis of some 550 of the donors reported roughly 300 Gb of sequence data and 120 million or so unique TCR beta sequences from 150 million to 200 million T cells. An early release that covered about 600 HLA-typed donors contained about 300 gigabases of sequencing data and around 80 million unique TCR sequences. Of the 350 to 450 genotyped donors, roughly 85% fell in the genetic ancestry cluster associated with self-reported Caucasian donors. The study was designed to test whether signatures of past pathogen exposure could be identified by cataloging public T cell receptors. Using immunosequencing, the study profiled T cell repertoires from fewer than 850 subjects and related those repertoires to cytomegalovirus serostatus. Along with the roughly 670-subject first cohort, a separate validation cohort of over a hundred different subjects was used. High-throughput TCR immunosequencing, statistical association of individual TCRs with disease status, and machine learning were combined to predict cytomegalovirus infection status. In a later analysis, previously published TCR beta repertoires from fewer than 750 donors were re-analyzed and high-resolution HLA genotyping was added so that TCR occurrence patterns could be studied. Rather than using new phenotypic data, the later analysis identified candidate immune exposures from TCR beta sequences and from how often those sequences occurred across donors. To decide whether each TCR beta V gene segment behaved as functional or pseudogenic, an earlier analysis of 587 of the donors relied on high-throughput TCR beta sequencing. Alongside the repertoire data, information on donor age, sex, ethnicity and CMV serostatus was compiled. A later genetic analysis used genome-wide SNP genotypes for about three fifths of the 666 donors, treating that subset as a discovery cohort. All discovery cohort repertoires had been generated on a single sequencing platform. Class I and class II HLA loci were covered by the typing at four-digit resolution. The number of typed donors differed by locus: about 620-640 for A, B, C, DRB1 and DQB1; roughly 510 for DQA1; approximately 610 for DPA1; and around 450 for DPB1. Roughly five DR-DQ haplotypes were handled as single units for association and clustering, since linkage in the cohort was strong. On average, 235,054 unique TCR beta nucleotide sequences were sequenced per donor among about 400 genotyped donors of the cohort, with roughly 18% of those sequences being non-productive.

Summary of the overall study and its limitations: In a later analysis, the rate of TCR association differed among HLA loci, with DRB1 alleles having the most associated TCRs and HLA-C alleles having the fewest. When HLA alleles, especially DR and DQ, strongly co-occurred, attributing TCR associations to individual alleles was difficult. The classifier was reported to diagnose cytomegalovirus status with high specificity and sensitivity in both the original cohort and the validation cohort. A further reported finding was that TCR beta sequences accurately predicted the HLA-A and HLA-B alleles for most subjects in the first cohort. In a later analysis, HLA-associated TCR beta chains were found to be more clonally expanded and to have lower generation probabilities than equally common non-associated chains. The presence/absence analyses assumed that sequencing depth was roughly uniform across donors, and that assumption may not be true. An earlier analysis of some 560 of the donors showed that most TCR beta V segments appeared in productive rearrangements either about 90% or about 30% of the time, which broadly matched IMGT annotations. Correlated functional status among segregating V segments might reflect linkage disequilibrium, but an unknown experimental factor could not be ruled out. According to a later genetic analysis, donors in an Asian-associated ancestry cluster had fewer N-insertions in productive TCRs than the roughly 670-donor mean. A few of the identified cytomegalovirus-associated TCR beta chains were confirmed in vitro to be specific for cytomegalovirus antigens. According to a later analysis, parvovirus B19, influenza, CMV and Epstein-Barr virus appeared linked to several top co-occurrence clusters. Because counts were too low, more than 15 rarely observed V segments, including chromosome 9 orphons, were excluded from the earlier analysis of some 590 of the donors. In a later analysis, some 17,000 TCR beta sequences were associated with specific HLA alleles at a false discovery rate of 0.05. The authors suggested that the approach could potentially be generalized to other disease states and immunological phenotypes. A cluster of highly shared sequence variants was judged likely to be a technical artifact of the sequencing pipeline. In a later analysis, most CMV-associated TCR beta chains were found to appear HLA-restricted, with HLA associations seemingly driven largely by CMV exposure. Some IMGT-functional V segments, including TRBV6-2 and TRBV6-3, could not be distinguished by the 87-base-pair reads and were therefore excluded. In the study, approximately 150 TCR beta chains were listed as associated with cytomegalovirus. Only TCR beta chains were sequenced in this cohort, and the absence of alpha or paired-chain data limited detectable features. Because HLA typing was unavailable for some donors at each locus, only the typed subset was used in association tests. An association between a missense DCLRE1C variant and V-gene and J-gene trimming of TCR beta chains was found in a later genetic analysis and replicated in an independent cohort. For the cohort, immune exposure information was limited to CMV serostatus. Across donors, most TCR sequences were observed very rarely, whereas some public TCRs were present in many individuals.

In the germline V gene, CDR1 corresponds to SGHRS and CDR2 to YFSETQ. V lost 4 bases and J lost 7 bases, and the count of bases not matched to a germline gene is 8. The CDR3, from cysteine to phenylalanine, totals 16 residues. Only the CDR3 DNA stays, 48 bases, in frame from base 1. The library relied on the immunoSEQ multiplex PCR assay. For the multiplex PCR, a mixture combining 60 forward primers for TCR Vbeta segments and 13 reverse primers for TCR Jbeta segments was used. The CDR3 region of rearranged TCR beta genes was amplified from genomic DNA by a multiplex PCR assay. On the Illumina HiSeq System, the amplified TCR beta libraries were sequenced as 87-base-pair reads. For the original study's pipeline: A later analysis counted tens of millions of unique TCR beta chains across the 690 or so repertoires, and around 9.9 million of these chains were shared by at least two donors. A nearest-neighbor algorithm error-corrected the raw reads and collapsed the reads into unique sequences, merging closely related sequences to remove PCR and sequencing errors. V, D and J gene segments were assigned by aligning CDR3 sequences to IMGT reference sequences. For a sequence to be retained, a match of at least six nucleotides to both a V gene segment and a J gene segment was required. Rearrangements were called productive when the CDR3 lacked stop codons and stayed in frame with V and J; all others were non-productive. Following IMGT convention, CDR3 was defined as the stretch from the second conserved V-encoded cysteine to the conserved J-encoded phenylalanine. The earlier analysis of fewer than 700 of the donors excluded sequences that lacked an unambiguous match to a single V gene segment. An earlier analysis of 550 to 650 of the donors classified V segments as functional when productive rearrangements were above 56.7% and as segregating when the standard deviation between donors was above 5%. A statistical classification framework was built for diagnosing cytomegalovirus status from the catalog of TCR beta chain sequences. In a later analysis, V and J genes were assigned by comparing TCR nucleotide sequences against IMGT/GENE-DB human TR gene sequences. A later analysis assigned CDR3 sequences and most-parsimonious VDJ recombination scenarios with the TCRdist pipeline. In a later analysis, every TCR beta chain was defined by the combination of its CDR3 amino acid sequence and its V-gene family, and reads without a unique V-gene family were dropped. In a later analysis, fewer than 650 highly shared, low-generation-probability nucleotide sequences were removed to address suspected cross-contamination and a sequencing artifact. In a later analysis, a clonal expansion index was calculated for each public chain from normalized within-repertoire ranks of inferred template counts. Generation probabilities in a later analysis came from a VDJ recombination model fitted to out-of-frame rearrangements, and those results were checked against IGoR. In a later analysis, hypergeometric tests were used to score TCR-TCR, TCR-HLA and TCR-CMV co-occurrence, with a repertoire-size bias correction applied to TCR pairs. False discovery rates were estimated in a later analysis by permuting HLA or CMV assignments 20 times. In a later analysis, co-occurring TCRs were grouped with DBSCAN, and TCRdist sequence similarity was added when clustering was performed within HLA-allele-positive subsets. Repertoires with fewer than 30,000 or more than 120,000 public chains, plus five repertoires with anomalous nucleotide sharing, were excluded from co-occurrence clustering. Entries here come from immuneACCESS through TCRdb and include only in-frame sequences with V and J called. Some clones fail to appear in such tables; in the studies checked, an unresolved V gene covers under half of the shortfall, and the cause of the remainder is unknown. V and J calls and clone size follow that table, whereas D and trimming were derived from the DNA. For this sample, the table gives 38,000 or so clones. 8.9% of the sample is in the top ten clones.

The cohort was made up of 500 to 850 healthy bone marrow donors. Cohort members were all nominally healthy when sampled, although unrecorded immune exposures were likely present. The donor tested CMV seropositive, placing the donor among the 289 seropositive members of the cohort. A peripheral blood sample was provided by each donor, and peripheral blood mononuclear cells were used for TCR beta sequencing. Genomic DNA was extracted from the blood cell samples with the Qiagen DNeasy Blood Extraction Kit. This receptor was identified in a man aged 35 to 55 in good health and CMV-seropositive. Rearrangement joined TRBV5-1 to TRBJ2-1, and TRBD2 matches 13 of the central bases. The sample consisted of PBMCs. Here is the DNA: TGCGCCAGCAGCCTTACTAGCGGGAGGGCGGTGAATGAGCAGTTCTTC. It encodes CASSLTSGRAVNEQFF.